Described below is a single T cell receptor beta chain sequence and its context. There is no known antigen for this receptor. Base quality data are lacking; no much larger clone is found one base away. The junction carries 8 bases between V and J, which are trimmed by 3 bases and 0 bases respectively. Taken from cysteine to phenylalanine, the CDR3 has 14 residues. Only the CDR3 region is kept as DNA, spanning 42 bases read in frame from base 1. CDR1 and CDR2 are drawn from the germline V gene: SGHAT, FQNNGV. The sample comes from a study of cytomegalovirus exposure and HLA in healthy donors (dated by TCRdb to 2017 to 2019). General notes on the study: According to an earlier analysis of a few hundred of the donors, some 170 million T cells yielded 90 million to 130 million unique TCR beta sequences and approximately 300 Gb of sequence data. Approximately 300 gigabases of sequencing data and approximately 92 million unique TCR sequences made up an early release that covered approximately 650 HLA-typed donors. The genetic ancestry cluster associated with self-reported Caucasian donors included over 65% of the roughly 360 genotyped donors. The study was designed to test whether signatures of past pathogen exposure could be identified by cataloging public T cell receptors. The study profiled the T cell repertoires of under 850 subjects by immunosequencing and related them to cytomegalovirus serostatus. Besides the first cohort of 666 subjects, a separate validation cohort made up of roughly 130 different subjects was used. To predict cytomegalovirus infection status, the study brought together high-throughput TCR immunosequencing, statistical association of individual TCRs with disease status, and machine learning. A later analysis re-analyzed previously published TCR beta repertoires from 500 to 700 donors and added high-resolution HLA genotyping to study TCR occurrence patterns. The later analysis used no new phenotypic data to find candidate immune exposures, relying instead on TCR beta sequences and their occurrence across donors. An earlier analysis of some 500 of the donors used high-throughput TCR beta sequencing to judge whether each TCR beta V gene segment behaved as functional or pseudogenic. Alongside the repertoire data, information on donor age, sex, ethnicity and CMV serostatus was compiled. A later genetic analysis used genome-wide SNP genotypes for about 65% of the 666 donors, treating that subset as a discovery cohort. All discovery cohort repertoires had been generated on a single sequencing platform. Class I and class II HLA loci were covered by the typing at four-digit resolution. Typing coverage differed by locus: A, B, C, DRB1 and DQB1 were typed in roughly 620-630 donors, DQA1 in about 500, DPA1 in 600 to 610, and DPB1 in about 450. Several DR-DQ haplotypes were treated as single units for association and clustering because of strong linkage in the cohort. On average, around 240,000 unique TCR beta nucleotide sequences were sequenced per donor among 350 to 400 genotyped donors of the cohort, with roughly 19% of those sequences being non-productive. Overall results and qualifications from the work: Because the 87-base-pair reads could not distinguish some IMGT-functional V segments, including TRBV6-2 and TRBV6-3, those segments were excluded. Assigning TCR associations to individual alleles was difficult when HLA alleles, especially DR and DQ, strongly co-occurred. For the cohort, immune exposure information was limited to CMV serostatus. The study listed 150 to 200 TCR beta chains as associated with cytomegalovirus. The earlier analysis of some 560 of the donors excluded fewer than 20 rarely observed V segments, including chromosome 9 orphons, because counts were too low. A further reported finding was that TCR beta sequences accurately predicted the HLA-A and HLA-B alleles for most subjects in the first cohort. The presence/absence analyses assumed that sequencing depth was roughly uniform across donors, and that assumption may not be true. A cluster of highly shared sequence variants was judged likely to be a technical artifact of the sequencing pipeline. In a later analysis, most CMV-associated TCR beta chains were found to appear HLA-restricted, with HLA associations seemingly driven largely by CMV exposure. Compared with the approximately 710-donor mean, donors in an Asian-associated ancestry cluster had fewer N-insertions in productive TCRs, according to a later genetic analysis. In a later analysis, HLA-associated TCR beta chains were found to be more clonally expanded and to have lower generation probabilities than equally common non-associated chains. The authors suggested that the approach could potentially be generalized to other disease states and immunological phenotypes. While some public TCRs were present in many individuals, most TCR sequences turned up only very rarely across donors. The cohort was sequenced for TCR beta chains only, and without alpha or paired-chain data the features that could be detected were limited. In a later analysis, the rate of TCR association differed among HLA loci, with DRB1 alleles having the most associated TCRs and HLA-C alleles having the fewest. An earlier analysis of approximately 570 of the donors showed that most TCR beta V segments appeared in productive rearrangements either about 87% or about 30% of the time, which broadly matched IMGT annotations. A later analysis associated around 16,000 TCR beta sequences with specific HLA alleles at a false discovery rate of 0.05. In both the original and validation cohorts, the classifier was reported to diagnose cytomegalovirus status with high specificity and sensitivity. Linkage disequilibrium might explain the correlated functional status among segregating V segments, but an unknown experimental factor could not be excluded. Because HLA typing was missing for some donors at each locus, association tests included only the typed subset. According to a later analysis, parvovirus B19, influenza, CMV and Epstein-Barr virus appeared linked to several top co-occurrence clusters. A later genetic analysis associated a missense DCLRE1C variant with V-gene and J-gene trimming of TCR beta chains, and an independent cohort replicated the association. In vitro tests confirmed that a few of the cytomegalovirus-associated TCR beta chains recognize cytomegalovirus antigens.

The library was prepared using the immunoSEQ multiplex PCR assay. The multiplex PCR relied on a mix of 60 forward primers for TCR Vbeta segments and 13 reverse primers for TCR Jbeta segments. Amplification of the CDR3 region of rearranged TCR beta genes was performed with a multiplex PCR assay on genomic DNA. The amplified TCR beta libraries were sequenced on the Illumina HiSeq System as 87-base-pair reads. The paper's data handling went like this. In a later analysis, roughly 80 million unique TCR beta chains were counted across the approximately 640 repertoires, and roughly 10 million of these chains were shared by at least two donors. A nearest-neighbor algorithm error-corrected the raw reads and collapsed the reads into unique sequences, merging closely related sequences to remove PCR and sequencing errors. Alignment of CDR3 sequences to IMGT reference sequences was used to assign V, D and J gene segments. For a sequence to be retained, a match of at least six nucleotides to both a V gene segment and a J gene segment was required. Rearrangements were called productive when the CDR3 lacked stop codons and stayed in frame with V and J; all others were non-productive. CDR3 was defined by IMGT convention, running from the second conserved V-encoded cysteine to the conserved J-encoded phenylalanine. The earlier analysis of about 590 of the donors excluded sequences that lacked an unambiguous match to a single V gene segment. In an earlier analysis of more than 500 of the donors, a V segment was called functional when productive rearrangements were above 56.7%, and segregating when the standard deviation between donors exceeded 5%. A statistical classification framework was developed to diagnose cytomegalovirus status using the catalog of TCR beta chain sequences. In a later analysis, TCR nucleotide sequences were compared against IMGT/GENE-DB human TR gene sequences so that V and J genes could be assigned. Using the TCRdist pipeline, a later analysis assigned CDR3 sequences along with most-parsimonious VDJ recombination scenarios. In a later analysis, each TCR beta chain was defined by its CDR3 amino acid sequence together with its V-gene family, and reads without a unique V-gene family were excluded. A later analysis removed 550 to 700 highly shared, low-generation-probability nucleotide sequences to deal with suspected cross-contamination and a sequencing artifact. For each public chain, a later analysis derived a clonal expansion index from normalized ranks of inferred template counts within each repertoire. Generation probabilities in a later analysis came from a VDJ recombination model fitted to out-of-frame rearrangements, and those results were checked against IGoR. In a later analysis, hypergeometric tests were used to score TCR-TCR, TCR-HLA and TCR-CMV co-occurrence, with a repertoire-size bias correction applied to TCR pairs. False discovery rates were estimated in a later analysis by permuting HLA or CMV assignments 20 times. In a later analysis, co-occurring TCRs were grouped with DBSCAN, and TCRdist sequence similarity was added when clustering was performed within HLA-allele-positive subsets. Co-occurrence clustering excluded repertoires with fewer than 30,000 or more than 120,000 public chains, plus five with anomalous nucleotide sharing. Drawn from immuneACCESS, this table holds only the in-frame rearrangements with V and J called that TCRdb kept. Clones are partly lost; checked studies trace under half to an unresolved V gene and leave the rest unexplained. The DNA gave D and trimming, while V, J and clone size come from that table. This sample holds roughly 160,000 clones; roughly 81% were observed only once. In total, the top ten clones hold under 15% of the sample.

The cohort comprised 670 or so healthy bone marrow donors. All cohort members were sampled while nominally healthy, although unrecorded immune exposures were likely present. The donor tested CMV seronegative and was one of the 352 seronegative cohort members. Every donor gave a peripheral blood sample, and the peripheral blood mononuclear cells from that sample were used for TCR beta sequencing. Genomic DNA extraction from the blood cell samples was performed with the Qiagen DNeasy Blood Extraction Kit. The sequencing input was PBMCs. Recombination joined TRBV11-2 with TRBJ1-1; confidence is insufficient to name the D gene. The clonotype originates from a woman aged 50 to 65 in good health and CMV-seronegative. The CDR3 protein sequence reads: CASSFAGLNTEAFF. The DNA sequence is as follows: TGTGCCAGCAGCTTCGCGGGTTTGAACACTGAAGCTTTCTTT.